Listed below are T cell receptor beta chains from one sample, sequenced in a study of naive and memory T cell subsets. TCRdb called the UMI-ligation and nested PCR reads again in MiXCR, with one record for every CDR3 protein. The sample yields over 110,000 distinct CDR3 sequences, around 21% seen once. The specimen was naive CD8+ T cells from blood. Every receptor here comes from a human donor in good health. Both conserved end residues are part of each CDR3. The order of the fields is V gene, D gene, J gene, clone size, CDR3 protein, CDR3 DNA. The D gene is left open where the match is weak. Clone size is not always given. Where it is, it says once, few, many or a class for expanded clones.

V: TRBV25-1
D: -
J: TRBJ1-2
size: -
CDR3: CASSEYFLDGHREGYGYTF
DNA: TGTGCCAGCAGTGAATATTTCCTCGACGGGCACAGGGAGGGCTATGGCTACACCTTC

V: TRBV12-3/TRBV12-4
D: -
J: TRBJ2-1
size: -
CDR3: CASRPTSRNEQFF
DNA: TGTGCCAGCAGACCGACTAGTCGCAATGAGCAGTTCTTC

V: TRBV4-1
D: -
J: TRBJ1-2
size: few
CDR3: CASRPDILNYGYTF
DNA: TGCGCCAGCAGACCGGACATCCTTAACTATGGCTACACCTTC

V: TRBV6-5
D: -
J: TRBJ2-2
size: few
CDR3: CASSYRSGGELFF
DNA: TGTGCCAGCAGTTATCGTTCTGGCGGGGAGCTGTTTTTT

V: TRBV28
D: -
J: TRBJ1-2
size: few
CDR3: CASSFPGDGDGYTF
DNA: TGTGCCAGCAGTTTCCCAGGGGATGGTGATGGCTACACCTTC

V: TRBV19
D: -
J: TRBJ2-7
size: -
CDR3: CASSIGLASGGDEQYF
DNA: TGTGCCAGTAGTATCGGGCTGGCCTCCGGCGGGGACGAGCAGTACTTC

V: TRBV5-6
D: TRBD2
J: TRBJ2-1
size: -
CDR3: CASSWPGLGSYNEQFF
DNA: TGTGCCAGCAGCTGGCCGGGACTAGGGTCCTACAATGAGCAGTTCTTC

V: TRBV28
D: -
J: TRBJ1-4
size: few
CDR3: CASSFRLGNEKLFF
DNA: TGTGCCAGCAGTTTTAGGTTGGGCAATGAAAAACTGTTTTTT

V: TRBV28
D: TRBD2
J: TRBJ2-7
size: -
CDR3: CASRDPGLDYYEQYF
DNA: TGTGCCAGCAGGGACCCGGGACTAGATTATTACGAGCAGTACTTC

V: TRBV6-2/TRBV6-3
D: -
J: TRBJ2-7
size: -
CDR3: CASTNGGSYEQYF
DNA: TGTGCCAGCACAAACGGGGGATCCTACGAGCAGTACTTC

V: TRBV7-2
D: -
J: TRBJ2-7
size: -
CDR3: CASSLGAGNYEQYF
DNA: TGTGCCAGCAGCTTAGGGGCAGGGAACTACGAGCAGTACTTC

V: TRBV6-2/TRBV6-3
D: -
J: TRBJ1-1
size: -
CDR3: CASTQQKNTEAFF
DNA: TGTGCCAGCACCCAACAGAAGAACACTGAAGCTTTCTTT

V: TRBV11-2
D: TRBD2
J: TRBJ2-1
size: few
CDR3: CASTRLAGGYNEQFF
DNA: TGTGCCAGCACAAGGCTAGCGGGAGGATACAATGAGCAGTTCTTC

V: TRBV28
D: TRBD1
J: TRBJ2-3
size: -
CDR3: CASSSNLYRGEGTDTQYF
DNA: TGTGCCAGCAGTTCGAACTTATACAGGGGGGAGGGCACAGATACGCAGTATTTT

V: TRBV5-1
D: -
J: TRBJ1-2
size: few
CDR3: CASSLDRASAYGYTF
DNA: TGCGCCAGCAGCTTGGACAGGGCCTCTGCCTATGGCTACACCTTC

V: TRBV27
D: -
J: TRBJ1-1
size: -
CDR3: CASSLSSPISSTEAFF
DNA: TGTGCCAGCAGTTTATCGAGCCCTATTTCGAGCACTGAAGCTTTCTTT

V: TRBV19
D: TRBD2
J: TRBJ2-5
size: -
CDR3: CASSTETSGETQYF
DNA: TGTGCCAGTAGTACAGAAACTAGCGGAGAGACCCAGTACTTC

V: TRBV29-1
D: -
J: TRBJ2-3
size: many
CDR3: CSVAGGAGTDTQYF
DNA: TGCAGCGTTGCCGGGGGCGCGGGCACAGATACGCAGTATTTT

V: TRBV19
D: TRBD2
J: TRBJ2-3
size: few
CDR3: CASRGLAAPTQYF
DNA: TGTGCCAGTAGAGGACTAGCGGCCCCTACGCAGTATTTT

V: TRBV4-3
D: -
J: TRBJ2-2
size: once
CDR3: CASSPTFGLTGELFF
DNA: TGCGCCAGCAGCCCGACATTCGGGCTCACCGGGGAGCTGTTTTTT

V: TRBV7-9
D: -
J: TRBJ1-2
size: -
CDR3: CASTYGDPGGYTF
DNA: TGTGCCAGCACCTACGGGGACCCTGGAGGCTACACCTTC

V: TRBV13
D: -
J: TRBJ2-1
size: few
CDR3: CASSTLSSYNEQFF
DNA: TGTGCCAGCAGCACCTTGAGCTCCTACAATGAGCAGTTCTTC

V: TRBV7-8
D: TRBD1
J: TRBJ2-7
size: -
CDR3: CASSSSGQGSYEQYF
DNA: TGTGCCAGCAGCTCCTCGGGACAGGGATCCTACGAGCAGTACTTC

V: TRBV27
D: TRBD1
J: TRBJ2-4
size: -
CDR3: CASSGYTGGRLNNPKNIQYF
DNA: TGTGCCAGCAGTGGATATACAGGGGGGCGTCTTAATAATCCCAAAAACATTCAGTACTTC

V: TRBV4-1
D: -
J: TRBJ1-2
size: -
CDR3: CASSQVFQRGSDYGYTF
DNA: TGCGCCAGCAGCCAAGTATTTCAAAGAGGGTCGGACTATGGCTACACCTTC

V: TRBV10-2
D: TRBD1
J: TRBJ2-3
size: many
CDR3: CASYKITPGQTTDTQYF
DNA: TGCGCCAGCTATAAAATAACTCCGGGACAGACCACAGATACGCAGTATTTT

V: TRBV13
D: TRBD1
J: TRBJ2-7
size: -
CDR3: CASSGRQGYEQYF
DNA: TGTGCCAGCAGTGGGAGACAGGGCTACGAGCAGTACTTC

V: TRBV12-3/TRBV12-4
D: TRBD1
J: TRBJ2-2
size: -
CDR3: CASSPGQTGTGELFF
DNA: TGTGCCAGCAGTCCGGGACAGACGGGCACCGGGGAGCTGTTTTTT

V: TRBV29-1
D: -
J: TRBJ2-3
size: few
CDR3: CSVEYPRDTQYF
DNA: TGCAGCGTTGAGTATCCCCGGGATACGCAGTATTTT

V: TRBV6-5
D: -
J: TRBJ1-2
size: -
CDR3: CASSYSMVPIAGSHYGYTF
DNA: TGTGCCAGCAGTTACTCGATGGTGCCCATAGCAGGGTCACATTATGGCTACACCTTC

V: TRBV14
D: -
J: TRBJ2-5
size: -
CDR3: CASSRPGVFETQYF
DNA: TGTGCCAGCAGCCGGCCAGGCGTTTTCGAGACCCAGTACTTC

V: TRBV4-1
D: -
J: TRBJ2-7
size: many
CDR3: CASSQPDRSYEQYF
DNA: TGCGCCAGCAGCCAACCGGACAGATCCTACGAGCAGTACTTC

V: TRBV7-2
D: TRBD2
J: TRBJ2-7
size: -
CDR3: CASSPGVAGFYEQYF
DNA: TGTGCCAGCAGCCCCGGAGTAGCGGGTTTCTACGAGCAGTACTTC

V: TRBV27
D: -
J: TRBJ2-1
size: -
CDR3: CASSLSVGLGGGEQFF
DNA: TGTGCCAGCAGTTTATCGGTCGGACTAGGGGGCGGTGAGCAGTTCTTC

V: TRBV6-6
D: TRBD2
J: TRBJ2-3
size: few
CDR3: CASSYLGLNTDTQYF
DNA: TGTGCCAGCAGTTACTTGGGACTAAACACAGATACGCAGTATTTT

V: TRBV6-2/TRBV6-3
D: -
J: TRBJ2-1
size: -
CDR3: CASSYFGVGNEQFF
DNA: TGTGCCAGCAGTTACTTTGGGGTGGGCAATGAGCAGTTCTTC

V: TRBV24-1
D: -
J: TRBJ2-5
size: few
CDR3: CATSNGPGETQYF
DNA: TGTGCCACCAGTAATGGACCTGGAGAGACCCAGTACTTC

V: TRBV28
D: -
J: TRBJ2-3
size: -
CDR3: CASSFEGITDTQYF
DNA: TGTGCCAGCAGTTTTGAGGGTATCACAGATACGCAGTATTTT

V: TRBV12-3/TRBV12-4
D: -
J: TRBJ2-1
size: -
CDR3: CASSPQFF
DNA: TGTGCCAGCAGTCCCCAATTCTTC

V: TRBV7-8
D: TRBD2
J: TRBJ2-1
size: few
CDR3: CASRPTSGSYNEQFF
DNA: TGTGCCAGCAGGCCGACTAGCGGTTCCTACAATGAGCAGTTCTTC

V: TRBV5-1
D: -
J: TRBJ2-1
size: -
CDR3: CASSLASNEQFF
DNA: TGCGCCAGCAGCCTCGCCAGTAATGAGCAGTTCTTC

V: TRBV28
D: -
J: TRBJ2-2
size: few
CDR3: CASMPLGGELFF
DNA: TGTGCCAGCATGCCATTAGGCGGGGAGCTGTTTTTT

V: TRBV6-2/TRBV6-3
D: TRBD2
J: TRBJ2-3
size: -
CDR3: CASRGGTQYF
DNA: TGTGCCAGCAGGGGGGGGACGCAGTATTTT

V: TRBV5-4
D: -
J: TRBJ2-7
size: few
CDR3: CASELGDGPYEQYF
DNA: TGTGCCAGCGAGCTTGGGGACGGACCTTACGAGCAGTACTTC

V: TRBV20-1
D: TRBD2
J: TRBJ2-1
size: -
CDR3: CSARDPGSGMIYNEQFF
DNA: TGCAGTGCTAGAGACCCGGGTAGCGGGATGATCTACAATGAGCAGTTCTTC

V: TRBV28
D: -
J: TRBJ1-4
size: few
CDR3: CASSFYSNEKLFF
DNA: TGTGCCAGCAGTTTTTACAGTAATGAAAAACTGTTTTTT

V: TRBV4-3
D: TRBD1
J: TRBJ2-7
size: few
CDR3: CASSQDLGTGVEQYF
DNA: TGCGCCAGCAGCCAAGATCTCGGGACAGGGGTCGAGCAGTACTTC

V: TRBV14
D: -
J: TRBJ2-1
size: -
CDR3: CASSHGNEQFF
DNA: TGTGCCAGTTCGCACGGGAATGAGCAGTTCTTC

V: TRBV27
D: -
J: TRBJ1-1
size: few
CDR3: CASSVDVAEGAFF
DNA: TGTGCCAGCAGTGTTGACGTTGCGGAGGGAGCTTTCTTT

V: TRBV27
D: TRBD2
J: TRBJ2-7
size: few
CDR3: CASSHGTSGRIWYEQYF
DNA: TGTGCCAGCAGTCACGGGACTAGCGGGAGGATCTGGTACGAGCAGTACTTC

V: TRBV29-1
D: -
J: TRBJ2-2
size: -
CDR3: CSVVTSPGELFF
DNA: TGCAGCGTTGTAACTAGCCCCGGGGAGCTGTTTTTT

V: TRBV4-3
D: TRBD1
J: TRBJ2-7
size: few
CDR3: CASSFAGTGVYEQYF
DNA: TGCGCCAGCAGTTTTGCTGGGACAGGGGTCTACGAGCAGTACTTC

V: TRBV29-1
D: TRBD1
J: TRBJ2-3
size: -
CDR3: CSVDPPWTGGTDTQYF
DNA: TGCAGCGTTGATCCACCATGGACAGGGGGAACAGATACGCAGTATTTT

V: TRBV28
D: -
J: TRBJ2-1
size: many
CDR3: CASSLTSPGYNEQFF
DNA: TGTGCCAGCAGTTTAACTAGCCCAGGCTACAATGAGCAGTTCTTC